Sequencing of this T cell receptor (beta chain) was carried out in a study of shared clonotypes between healthy human individuals. The CDR3 consists of 17 residues. Germline trimming cut 0 bases from V and 0 bases from J; bases unmatched to any gene: 4. Germline values: CDR1 MNHEY, CDR2 SMNVEV (reference sequence). Naive CD8 isolation took CD45RO-negative cells positively selected for CCR7 and excluded terminally differentiated effector memory CD45RA+ cells. For this clone: What it recognizes is unknown.

Regarding the study as a whole: For naive CD4 cells, roughly 5.5% of clonotypes were shared across four donors.

Sequenced by immunoSEQ multiplex PCR; TCRdb stores in-frame clones only, minus some. The sample has about 2 million clones; about 95% are singletons. This receptor was identified in a man aged 18 to 29 in good health. This chain connects TRBV27 to TRBJ1-3; TRBD1 matches 8 bases. Material: naive CD8+ T cells sorted from blood. This CDR3 reads CASSLSPGGLSGNTIYF. CDR3 in DNA: TGTGCCAGCAGTTTATCGCCAGGGGGCCTCTCTGGAAACACCATATATTTT.